This TCR beta chain was profiled in a study of type 1 regulatory T cells. Looking at the study overall: An in vitro protocol generated T-allo10, a Tr1-enriched, alloantigen-specific CD4 T cell product.

TCRdb re-analysed the reads in MiXCR, keeping a single row per CDR3 protein. The data show roughly 62,000 distinct CDR3 sequences, 60% to 65% seen once. Only a few counts were recorded for this clonotype. The antigen is undetermined. Study-wide findings and caveats: Type 1 regulatory T cells had a more restricted TCR repertoire than non-type 1 regulatory T cells.

The CDR3 extends over 16 amino acids. Sample: cultured non-Tr1 T cells, either the whole culture or a sorted T cell fraction (not recorded which). The TCR originated in a human donor in good health. The rearrangement uses TRBV21-1 and TRBJ1-2; the listed D gene, TRBD1, was not tested against the DNA. TRBV21-1 is a pseudogene. For the CDR3, the DNA is TGTGCCAGCAGCAAAGTGAAACAGGGATTCTCCTATGGCTACACCTTC. Translation: CASSKVKQGFSYGYTF.